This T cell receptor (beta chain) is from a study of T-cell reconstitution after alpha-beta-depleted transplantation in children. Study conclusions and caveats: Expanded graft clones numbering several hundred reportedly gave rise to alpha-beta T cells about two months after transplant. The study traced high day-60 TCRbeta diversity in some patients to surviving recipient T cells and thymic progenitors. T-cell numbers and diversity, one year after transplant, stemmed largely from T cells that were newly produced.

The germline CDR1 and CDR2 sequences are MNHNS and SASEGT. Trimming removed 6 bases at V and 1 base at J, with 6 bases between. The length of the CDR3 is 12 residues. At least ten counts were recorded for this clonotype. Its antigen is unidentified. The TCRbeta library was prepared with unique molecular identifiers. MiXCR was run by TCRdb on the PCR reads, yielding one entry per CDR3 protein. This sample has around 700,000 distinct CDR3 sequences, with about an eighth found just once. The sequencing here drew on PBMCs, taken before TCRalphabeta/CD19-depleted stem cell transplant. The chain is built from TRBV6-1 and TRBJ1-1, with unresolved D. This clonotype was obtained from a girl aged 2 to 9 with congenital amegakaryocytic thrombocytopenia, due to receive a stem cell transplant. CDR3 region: CASRAANTEAFF. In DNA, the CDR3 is TGTGCCAGCAGGGCAGCGAACACTGAAGCTTTCTTT.